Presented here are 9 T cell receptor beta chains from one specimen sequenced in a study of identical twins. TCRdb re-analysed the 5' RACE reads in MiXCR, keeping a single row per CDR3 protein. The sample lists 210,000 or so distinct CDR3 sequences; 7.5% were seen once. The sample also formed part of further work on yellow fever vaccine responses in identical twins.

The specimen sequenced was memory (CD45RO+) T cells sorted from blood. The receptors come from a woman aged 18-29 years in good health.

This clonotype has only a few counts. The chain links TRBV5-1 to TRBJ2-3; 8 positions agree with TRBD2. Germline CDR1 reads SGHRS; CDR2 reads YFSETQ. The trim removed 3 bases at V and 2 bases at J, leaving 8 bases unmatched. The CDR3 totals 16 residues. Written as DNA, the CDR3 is TGCGCCAGCAGCTACAAGACTAGCGACCACACAGATACGCAGTATTTT. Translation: CASSYKTSDHTDTQYF.

CDR3 nucleotide sequence: TGTGCCAGCAGCGTAGGGACCCGGACCTACGAGCAGTACTTC. Translated: CASSVGTRTYEQYF. The V and J genes are TRBV9 and TRBJ2-7; no clear D. V was pared by 0 bases and J by 2 bases, with 9 bases between. Germline V gives CDR1 SGDLS, CDR2 YYNGEE. This CDR3 contains 14 residues.

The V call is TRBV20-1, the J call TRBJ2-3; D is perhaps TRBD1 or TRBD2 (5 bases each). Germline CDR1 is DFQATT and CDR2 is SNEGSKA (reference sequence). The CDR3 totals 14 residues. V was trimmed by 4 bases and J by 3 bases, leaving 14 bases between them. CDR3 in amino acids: CSATHSGTTDTQYF. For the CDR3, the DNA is TGCAGTGCTACCCACTCGGGGACGACAGATACGCAGTATTTT.

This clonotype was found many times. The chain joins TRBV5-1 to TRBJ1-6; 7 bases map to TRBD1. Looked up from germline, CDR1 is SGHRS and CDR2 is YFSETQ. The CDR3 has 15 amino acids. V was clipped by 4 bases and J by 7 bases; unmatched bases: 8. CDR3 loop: CASSLSRGENSPLHF. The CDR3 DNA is TGCGCCAGCAGCCTCTCCAGGGGGGAGAATTCACCCCTCCACTTT.

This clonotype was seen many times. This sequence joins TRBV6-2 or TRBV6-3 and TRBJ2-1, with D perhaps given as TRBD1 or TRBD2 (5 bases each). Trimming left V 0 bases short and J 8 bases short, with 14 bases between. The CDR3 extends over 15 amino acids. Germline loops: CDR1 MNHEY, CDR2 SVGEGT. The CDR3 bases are TGTGCCAGCAGTTACTCGGGACCCCCTTCGGATGAGCAGTTCTTC. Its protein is CASSYSGPPSDEQFF.

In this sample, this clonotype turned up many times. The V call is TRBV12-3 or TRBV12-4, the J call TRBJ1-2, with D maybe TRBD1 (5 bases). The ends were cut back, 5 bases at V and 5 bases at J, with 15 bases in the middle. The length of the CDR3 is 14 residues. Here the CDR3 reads CASSPGVVGYGYTF. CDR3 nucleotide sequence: TGTGCCAGCAGTCCGGGGGTTGTCGGATATGGCTACACCTTC.

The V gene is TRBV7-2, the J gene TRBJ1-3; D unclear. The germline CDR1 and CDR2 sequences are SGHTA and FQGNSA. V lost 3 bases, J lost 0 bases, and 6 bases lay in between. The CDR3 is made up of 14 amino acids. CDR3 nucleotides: TGTGCCAGCAGCTTCGGGAGCTCTGGAAACACCATATATTTT. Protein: CASSFGSSGNTIYF. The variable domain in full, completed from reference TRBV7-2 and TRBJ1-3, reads GAGVSQSPSNKVTEKGKDVELRCDPISGHTALYWYRQSLGQGLEFLIYFQGNSAPDKSGLPSDRFSAERTGGSVSTLTIQRTQQEDSAVYLCASSFGSSGNTIYFGEGSWLTVV.

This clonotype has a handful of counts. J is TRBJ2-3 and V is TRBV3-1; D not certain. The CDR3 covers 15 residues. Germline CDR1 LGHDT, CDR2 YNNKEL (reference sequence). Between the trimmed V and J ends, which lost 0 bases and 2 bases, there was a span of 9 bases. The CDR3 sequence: CASSQDPKNTDTQYF. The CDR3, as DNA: TGTGCCAGCAGCCAAGATCCCAAAAACACAGATACGCAGTATTTT.

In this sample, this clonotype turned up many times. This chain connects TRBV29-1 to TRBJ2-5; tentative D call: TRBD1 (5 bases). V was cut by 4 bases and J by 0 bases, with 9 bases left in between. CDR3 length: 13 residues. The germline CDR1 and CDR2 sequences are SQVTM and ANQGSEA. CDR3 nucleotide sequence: TGCAGCGTTGTGGTGGACAACCAAGAGACCCAGTACTTC. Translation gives CSVVVDNQETQYF.